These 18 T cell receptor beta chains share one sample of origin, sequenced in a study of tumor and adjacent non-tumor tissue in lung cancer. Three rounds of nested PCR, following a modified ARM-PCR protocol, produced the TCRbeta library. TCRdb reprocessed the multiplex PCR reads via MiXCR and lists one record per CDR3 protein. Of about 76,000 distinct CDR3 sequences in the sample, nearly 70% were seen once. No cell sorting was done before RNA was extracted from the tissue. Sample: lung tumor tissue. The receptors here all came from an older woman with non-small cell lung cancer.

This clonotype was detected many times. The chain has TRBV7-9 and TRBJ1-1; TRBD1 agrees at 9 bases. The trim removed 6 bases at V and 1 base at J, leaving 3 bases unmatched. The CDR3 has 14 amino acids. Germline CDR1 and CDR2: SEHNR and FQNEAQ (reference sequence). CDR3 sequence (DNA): TGTGCCAGCAGATCGACAGGGGGGAACACTGAAGCTTTCTTT. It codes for CASRSTGGNTEAFF.

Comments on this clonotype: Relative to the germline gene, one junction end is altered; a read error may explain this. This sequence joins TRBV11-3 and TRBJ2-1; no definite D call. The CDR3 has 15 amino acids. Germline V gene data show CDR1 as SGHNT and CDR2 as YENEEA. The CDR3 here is CASSRRQTRGNEQFF. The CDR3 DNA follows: TGTGCCAGCAGCCGCCGACAAACTCGCGGCAATGAGCAATTCTTC.

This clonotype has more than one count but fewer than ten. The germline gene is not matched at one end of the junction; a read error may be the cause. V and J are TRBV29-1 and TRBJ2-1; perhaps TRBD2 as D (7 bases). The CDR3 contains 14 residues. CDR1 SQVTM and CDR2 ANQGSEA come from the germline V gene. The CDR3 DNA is TGCGGCGTTTGGGACTACAAGGGGGACAATGAGCAGTTCTTC. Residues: CGVWDYKGDNEQFF.

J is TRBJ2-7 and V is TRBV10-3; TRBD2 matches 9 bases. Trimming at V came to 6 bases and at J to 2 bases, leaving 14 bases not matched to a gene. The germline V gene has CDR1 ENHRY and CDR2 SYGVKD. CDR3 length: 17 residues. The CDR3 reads CAIRTGELAGIPYEQYF. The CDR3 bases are TGTGCCATCAGGACGGGGGAACTAGCGGGTATTCCCTACGAGCAGTACTTC.

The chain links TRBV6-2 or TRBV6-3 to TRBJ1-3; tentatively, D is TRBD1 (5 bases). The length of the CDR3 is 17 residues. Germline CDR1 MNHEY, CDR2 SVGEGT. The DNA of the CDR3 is TGTACCTGCAGATCTGATTTGATGGGGCGCCATGGAAACACCATATATTTT. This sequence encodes CTCRSDLMGRHGNTIYF.

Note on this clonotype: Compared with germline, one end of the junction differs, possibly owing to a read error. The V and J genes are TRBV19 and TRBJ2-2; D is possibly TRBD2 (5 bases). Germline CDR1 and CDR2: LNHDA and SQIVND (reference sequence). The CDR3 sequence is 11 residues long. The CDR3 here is CASSNFGELSF. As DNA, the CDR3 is TGTGCCAGTAGTAATTTTGGGGAGCTGTCTTTT.

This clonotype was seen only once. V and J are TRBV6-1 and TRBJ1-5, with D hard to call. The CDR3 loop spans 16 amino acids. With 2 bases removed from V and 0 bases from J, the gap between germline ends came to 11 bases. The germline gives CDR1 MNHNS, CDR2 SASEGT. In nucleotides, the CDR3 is TGTGCCAGCAGTGAATGTGGTAGAGATAGCAATCAGCCCCAGCATTTT. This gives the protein CASSECGRDSNQPQHF.

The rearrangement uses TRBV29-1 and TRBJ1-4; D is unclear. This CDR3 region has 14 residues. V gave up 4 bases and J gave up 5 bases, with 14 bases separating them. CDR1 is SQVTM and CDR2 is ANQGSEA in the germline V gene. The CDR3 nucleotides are TGCAGCGTTGGAATAGGGTGCGCAAATGAAAAACTGTTTTTT. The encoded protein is CSVGIGCANEKLFF.

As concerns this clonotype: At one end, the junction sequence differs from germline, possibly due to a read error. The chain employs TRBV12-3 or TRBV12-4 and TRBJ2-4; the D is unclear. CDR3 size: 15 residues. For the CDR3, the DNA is TGTACCAGCTCTAAGGGCGCAGATGGCTTAAACATTCGGTACTTC. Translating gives CTSSKGADGLNIRYF.

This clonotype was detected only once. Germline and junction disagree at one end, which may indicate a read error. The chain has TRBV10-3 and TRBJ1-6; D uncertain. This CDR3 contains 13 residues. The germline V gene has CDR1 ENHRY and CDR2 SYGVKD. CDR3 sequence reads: CAISEESNSPLHF. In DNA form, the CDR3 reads TGTGCCATCAGTGAGGAAAGTAATTCACCTCTCCACTTT.

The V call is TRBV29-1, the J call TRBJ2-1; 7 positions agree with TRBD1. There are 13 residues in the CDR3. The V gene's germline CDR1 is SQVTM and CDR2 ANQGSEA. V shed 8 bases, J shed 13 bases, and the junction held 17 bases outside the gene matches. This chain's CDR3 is CSSRQGQDSDQFF. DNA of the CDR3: TGCAGCTCTCGACAGGGTCAGGACAGTGACCAGTTCTTC.

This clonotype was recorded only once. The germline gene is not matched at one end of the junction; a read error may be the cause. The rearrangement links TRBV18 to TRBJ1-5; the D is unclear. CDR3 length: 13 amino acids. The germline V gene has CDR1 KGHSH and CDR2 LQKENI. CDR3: CASSADSNQSQHF. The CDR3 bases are TGTGCCAGCTCTGCCGATAGCAATCAGTCCCAGCATTTT.

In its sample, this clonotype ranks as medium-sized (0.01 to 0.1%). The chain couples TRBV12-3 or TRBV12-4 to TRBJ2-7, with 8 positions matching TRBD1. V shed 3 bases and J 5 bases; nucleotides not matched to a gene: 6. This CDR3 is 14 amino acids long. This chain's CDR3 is CASSLDRAYHEQYF. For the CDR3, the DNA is TGTGCCAGCAGTTTGGACAGGGCATATCACGAGCAGTACTTC.

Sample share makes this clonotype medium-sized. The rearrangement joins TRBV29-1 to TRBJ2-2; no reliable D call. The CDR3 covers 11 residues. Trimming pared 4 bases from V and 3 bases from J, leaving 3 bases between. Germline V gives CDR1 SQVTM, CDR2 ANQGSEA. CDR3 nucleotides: TGCAGCGTTGGAGACACCGGGGAGCTGTTTTTT. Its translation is CSVGDTGELFF.

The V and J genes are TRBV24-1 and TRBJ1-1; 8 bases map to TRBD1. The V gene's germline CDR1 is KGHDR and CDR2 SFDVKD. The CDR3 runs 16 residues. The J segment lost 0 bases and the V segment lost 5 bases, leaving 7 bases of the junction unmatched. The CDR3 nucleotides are TGTGCCACCAGTGCCCCGACAGGGGACCTGAACACTGAAGCTTTCTTT. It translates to CATSAPTGDLNTEAFF.

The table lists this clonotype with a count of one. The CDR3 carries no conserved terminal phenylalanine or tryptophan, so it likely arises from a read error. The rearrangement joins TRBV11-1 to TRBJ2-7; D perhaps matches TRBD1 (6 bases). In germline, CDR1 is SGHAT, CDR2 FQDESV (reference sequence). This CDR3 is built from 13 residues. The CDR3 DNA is TGTGTCAGCAGCACAGGGATTTCCTACGAGCAGTACCTC. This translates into CVSSTGISYEQYL.

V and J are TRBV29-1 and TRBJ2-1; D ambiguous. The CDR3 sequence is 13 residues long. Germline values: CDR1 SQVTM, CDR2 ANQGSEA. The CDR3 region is CKVKRHGINEQFF. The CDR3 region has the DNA TGCAAAGTAAAACGGCATGGCATAAATGAGCAGTTCTTC.

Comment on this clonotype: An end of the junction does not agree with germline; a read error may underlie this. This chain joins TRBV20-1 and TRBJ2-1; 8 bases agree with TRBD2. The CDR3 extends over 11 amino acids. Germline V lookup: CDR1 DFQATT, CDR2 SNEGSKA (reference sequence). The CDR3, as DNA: TGCAGGCCAGCGGGGGAGAATGTGCAGTTCTTT. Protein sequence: CRPAGENVQFF.